These 20 T cell receptor beta chains were all obtained from the same sample, sequenced in a study of blood T cell repertoires in COVID-19 (TCRdb year 2020). Library method: the immunoSEQ multiplex PCR assay. Imported from immuneACCESS, the table was reduced by TCRdb to in-frame sequences with V and J called. These copies leave out some clones; in studies compared against another copy, an unresolved V gene accounts for under half, and the cause of the remainder is not known. The sample profile shows 180,000 or so clones; roughly 88% of them were found once. 5% to 7% of the sample comes from the top ten. The sample taken for sequencing was PBMCs or T cells enriched from blood (not recorded which). All receptors come from a man aged 40-50 years with acute COVID-19.

V is TRBV7-6 and J is TRBJ2-6; TRBD1 aligns across 7 bases. Trimming took 3 bases from V and 4 from J; bases not matched to a gene: 15. Germline CDR1 SGHVS, CDR2 FNYEAQ. There are 19 residues in the CDR3. CDR3 residues: CASSFLTGMRGTGANVLTF. The CDR3 DNA follows: TGTGCCAGCAGCTTTTTGACAGGGATGAGGGGAACCGGGGCCAACGTCCTGACTTTC.

The rearrangement uses TRBV29-1 and TRBJ2-4; TRBD2 aligns across 9 bases. Germline loops: CDR1 SQVTM, CDR2 ANQGSEA. V dropped 1 base and J dropped 8; count of bases not matched to a gene: 6. This CDR3 is 14 amino acids long. CDR3 DNA: TGCAGCGTTGAAGGTCGGCGGGAGGGTGACATTCAGTACTTC. Its protein is CSVEGRREGDIQYF.

The chain couples TRBV5-4 to TRBJ2-1; TRBD2 agrees at 7 bases. This CDR3 has 17 amino acids. With V trimmed by 3 bases and J by 0 bases, 9 bases remained unmatched. CDR1 and CDR2 (germline): SGHNT, YYREEE (reference sequence). The CDR3, as DNA: TGTGCCAGCAGCTCCGGGCTAGCGGAAAGCTCCTACAATGAGCAGTTCTTC. It yields the protein CASSSGLAESSYNEQFF.

The chain is built from TRBV2 and TRBJ2-1; 7 bases are shared with TRBD2. The germline gives CDR1 SNHLY, CDR2 FYNNEI. This CDR3 comprises 14 residues. J was trimmed by 8 bases and V by 8 bases; bases with no gene match: 12. CDR3: CASYPGRAGHEQFF. DNA for the CDR3: TGTGCCAGCTATCCAGGGAGGGCGGGCCATGAGCAGTTCTTC. Full variable domain (missing parts from reference TRBV2 and TRBJ2-1): EPEVTQTPSHQVTQMGQEVILRCVPISNHLYFYWYRQILGQKVEFLVSFYNNEISEKSEIFDDQFSVERPDGSNFTLKIRSTKLEDSAMYFCASYPGRAGHEQFFGPGTRLTVL.

The chain combines TRBV19 with TRBJ1-2; TRBD1 aligns across 9 bases. CDR3 size: 13 residues. After removal of 5 bases from V and 7 bases from J, the junction contained 5 bases not matched to a gene. The germline CDR1 and CDR2 sequences are LNHDA and SQIVND (reference sequence). CDR3 region: CASSPRDRAGYTF. In DNA, the CDR3 is TGTGCCAGTAGTCCCCGGGACAGGGCTGGCTACACCTTC.

The rearrangement links TRBV28 to TRBJ1-2, with TRBD1 matching over 8 bases. The CDR3 loop spans 17 amino acids. Germline CDR1 is MDHEN and CDR2 is SYDVKM. V shed 0 bases and J 0 bases; nucleotides not matched to a gene: 6. The CDR3 loop reads CASSLWQGAVTNYGYTF. The CDR3 DNA is TGTGCCAGCAGTTTATGGCAGGGGGCAGTTACTAACTATGGCTACACCTTC.

This sequence joins TRBV5-1 and TRBJ1-1; 8 bases match TRBD1. After removal of 3 bases from V and 5 bases from J, the junction contained 9 bases not matched to a gene. The CDR3 has 15 amino acids. The germline V gene has CDR1 SGHRS and CDR2 YFSETQ. The CDR3 here is CASSSSGGKGTEAFF. The DNA for the CDR3 is TGCGCCAGCAGCTCTTCAGGGGGCAAGGGGACTGAAGCTTTCTTT.

This clone was seen more than once but under ten times. The rearrangement links TRBV15 to TRBJ2-7; D is possibly TRBD2 (5 bases). V gave up 2 bases and J gave up 3 bases, with 8 bases separating them. From germline, CDR1 is LNHNV and CDR2 YYDKDF (reference sequence). This CDR3 contains 13 residues. CDR3 region: CATSRPGSYEQYF. The CDR3 nucleotides read TGTGCCACCAGCAGACCGGGGAGCTACGAGCAGTACTTC.

This clone was recorded only once. The J gene is TRBJ2-2, the V gene TRBV5-1; D may be TRBD2 (6 bases). V shed 9 bases and J shed 5 bases, with 14 bases lying between them. Per the germline V gene, CDR1 is SGHRS and CDR2 is YFSETQ. The CDR3 length is 13 residues. The CDR3 loop reads CATRPGETGELFF. The CDR3 DNA reads TGCGCCACCAGGCCGGGAGAAACCGGGGAGCTGTTTTTT.

This clone was counted only a few times. This rearrangement joins TRBV10-1 to TRBJ2-7; TRBD2 might be the D (5 bases). Germline V gives CDR1 WNHNN, CDR2 SYGVQD (reference sequence). The CDR3 covers 13 residues. Between the trimmed V and J ends, which lost 4 bases and 6 bases, there was a span of 13 bases. CDR3 DNA sequence: TGCGCCAGCAGTGGTCGGGGTGTGGGCGAGCAGTACTTC. Translating it yields CASSGRGVGEQYF.

This chain connects TRBV29-1 to TRBJ2-7; D might be TRBD1 (6 bases). This CDR3 has 12 amino acids. The V and J ends lost 4 bases and 4 bases respectively, with 11 bases between them. The germline CDR1 and CDR2 sequences are SQVTM and ANQGSEA. CDR3 DNA: TGCAGCGTTGGCCAGGGGAAATACGAGCAGTACTTC. Translated: CSVGQGKYEQYF.

Concerning this clone: One end of the junction is discordant with germline, which a read error may explain. The rearrangement uses TRBV2 and TRBJ2-3, with a possible D match to TRBD1 (7 bases). The germline CDR1 and CDR2 sequences are SNHLY and FYNNEI. The CDR3 is 11 residues long. CDR3: CASSESRGRNF. The CDR3 nucleotides are TGTGCCAGCAGTGAGTCCAGGGGGAGGAATTTT.

The V and J genes are TRBV18 and TRBJ2-5; D may be TRBD1 (6 bases). The CDR3 loop spans 14 amino acids. Trimming cost V 3 bases and J 5 bases, with 13 bases left between them. CDR1 is KGHSH, CDR2 LQKENI, per germline. As DNA, the CDR3 is TGTGCCAGCTCACCGGAACAGGGTCGGGAGACCCAGTACTTC. Translating it yields CASSPEQGRETQYF.

This clone was observed a handful of times. The chain links TRBV19 to TRBJ1-5, with 9 bases aligning to TRBD1. The V segment lost 6 bases and the J segment 2 bases; nucleotides outside the gene matches: 5. CDR1 is LNHDA and CDR2 is SQIVND in the germline V gene (reference sequence). There are 15 residues in the CDR3. The CDR3 nucleotides read TGTGCCAGTAGGAGGACAGGGGATGGCAATCAGCCCCAGCATTTT. Protein sequence: CASRRTGDGNQPQHF. Looking up the rest from reference TRBV19 and TRBJ1-5 gives the full variable domain: DGGITQSPKYLFRKEGQNVTLSCEQNLNHDAMYWYRQDPGQGLRLIYYSQIVNDFQKGDIAEGYSVSREKKESFPLTVTSAQKNPTAFYLCASRRTGDGNQPQHFGDGTRLSIL.

V usage is TRBV5-1 and J usage is TRBJ2-1; 9 positions match TRBD2. Per the germline V gene, CDR1 is SGHRS and CDR2 is YFSETQ. Trimming cost V 2 bases and J 8 bases; bases outside gene matches: 5. The CDR3 is made up of 14 amino acids. CDR3 amino acids: CASSFGTSSDEQFF. The DNA for the CDR3 is TGCGCCAGCAGCTTCGGGACTAGCAGCGATGAGCAGTTCTTC.

The chain links TRBV7-2 to TRBJ2-7; D unclear. Germline V lookup: CDR1 SGHTA, CDR2 FQGNSA. Trimming stripped 2 bases from V and 3 bases from J, with 8 bases between. The CDR3 sequence is 13 residues long. The CDR3 DNA follows: TGTGCCAGCAGCTTATCGAGCGACTACGAGCAGTACTTC. Its protein product is CASSLSSDYEQYF.

This sequence joins TRBV19 and TRBJ2-1, with D perhaps TRBD2 (5 bases). The CDR3 is made up of 12 amino acids. The ends were cut back, 10 bases at V and 6 bases at J, with 13 bases in the middle. Germline CDR1 reads LNHDA; CDR2 reads SQIVND (reference sequence). The DNA of the CDR3 is TGTGCCACCCAGCCGCGGGTCAATGAGCAGTTCTTC. Encoded protein: CATQPRVNEQFF.

As concerns this clone: Other nucleotide sequences in the sample specify the same CDR3. The gene calls are TRBV5-1 and TRBJ1-3, with no clear D. V lost 0 bases and J lost 4, with 5 bases in between. This CDR3 region has 13 residues. Germline-derived CDR1 and CDR2 are SGHRS and YFSETQ. This CDR3 reads CASSLDRGNTIYF. The CDR3 DNA reads as TGCGCCAGCAGCTTGGACAGAGGAAACACCATATATTTT. The entire variable domain, with the rest obtained from reference TRBV5-1 and TRBJ1-3, is as follows: KAGVTQTPRYLIKTRGQQVTLSCSPISGHRSVSWYQQTPGQGLQFLFEYFSETQRNKGNFPGRFSGRQFSNSRSEMNVSTLELGDSALYLCASSLDRGNTIYFGEGSWLTVV.

This chain joins TRBV7-8 and TRBJ1-3; a weak D match, TRBD1 (5 bases). V was pared by 1 base and J by 0 bases, with 13 bases between. The CDR3 runs 17 residues. Germline CDR1 is SGHVS and CDR2 is FQNEAQ. Here the CDR3 DNA reads TGTGCCAGCAGCTTAGTGTGGACACCCTTCTCTGGAAACACCATATATTTT. Translated, it gives CASSLVWTPFSGNTIYF.

The genes are TRBV28 and TRBJ2-5; D call uncertain. Germline CDR1 is MDHEN and CDR2 is SYDVKM. The length of the CDR3 is 11 residues. V was cut by 6 bases and J by 3 bases, with 5 bases left in between. CDR3 nucleotides: TGTGCCAGCAGCCTTGAAGAGACCCAGTACTTC. This gives the protein CASSLEETQYF.